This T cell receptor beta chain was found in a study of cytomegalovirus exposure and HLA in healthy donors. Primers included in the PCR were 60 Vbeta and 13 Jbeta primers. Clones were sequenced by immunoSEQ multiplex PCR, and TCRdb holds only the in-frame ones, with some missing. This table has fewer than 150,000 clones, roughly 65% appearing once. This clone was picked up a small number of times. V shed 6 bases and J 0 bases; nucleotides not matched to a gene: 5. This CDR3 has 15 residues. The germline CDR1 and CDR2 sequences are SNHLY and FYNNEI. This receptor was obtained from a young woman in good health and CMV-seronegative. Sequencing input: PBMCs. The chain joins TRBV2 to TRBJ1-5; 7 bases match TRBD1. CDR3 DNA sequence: TGTGCCAGCAGCCCAGGACAGGATAGCAATCAGCCCCAGCATTTT. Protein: CASSPGQDSNQPQHF. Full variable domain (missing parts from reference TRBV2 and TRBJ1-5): EPEVTQTPSHQVTQMGQEVILRCVPISNHLYFYWYRQILGQKVEFLVSFYNNEISEKSEIFDDQFSVERPDGSNFTLKIRSTKLEDSAMYFCASSPGQDSNQPQHFGDGTRLSIL.